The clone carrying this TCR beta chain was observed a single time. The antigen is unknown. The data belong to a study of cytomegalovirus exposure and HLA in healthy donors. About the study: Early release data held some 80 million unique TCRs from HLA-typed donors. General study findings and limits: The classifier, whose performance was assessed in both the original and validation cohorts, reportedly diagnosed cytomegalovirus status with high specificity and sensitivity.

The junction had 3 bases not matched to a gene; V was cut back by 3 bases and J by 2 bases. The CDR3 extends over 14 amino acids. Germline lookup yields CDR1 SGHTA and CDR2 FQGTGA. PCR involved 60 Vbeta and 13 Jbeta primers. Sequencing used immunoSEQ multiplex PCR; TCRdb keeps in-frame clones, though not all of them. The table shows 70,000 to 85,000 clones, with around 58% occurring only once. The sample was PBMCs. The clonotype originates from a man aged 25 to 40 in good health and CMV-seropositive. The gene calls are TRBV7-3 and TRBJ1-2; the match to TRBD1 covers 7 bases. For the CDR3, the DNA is TGTGCCAGCAGCTTGGGGGGACAGAACTATGGCTACACCTTC. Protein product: CASSLGGQNYGYTF.